This TCR beta chain was captured in a study of beta chain features in type 1 diabetes. Study-level findings and limits: Naive, central memory and regulatory TCRB repertoires appeared more similar among patients than healthy donors. The study found moderately but significantly shorter TCRB CDR3s in all four CD4+ subsets of Type 1 diabetes patients.

Per germline, CDR1 SGHTS and CDR2 YDEGEE. The V end lost 0 bases, the J end lost 1 base, and 6 bases lay between the germline ends. The CDR3 spans 14 residues. What was sequenced were expressed TCRB transcripts, since all of the isolated RNA had been reverse transcribed. TCRdb keeps only in-frame clones here, not all; method: immunoSEQ multiplex PCR. Of some 640,000 clones in the sample, over 11% were seen once. Sorted CD4+ subsets: naive, central memory, regulatory, stem cell-like memory (CD45RO/CCR7/CD25/CD127/CD95/CD27 panel). This clone appeared a few times. The antigen is undetermined. The rearrangement links TRBV5-8 to TRBJ2-3; tentatively, D is TRBD2 (6 bases). The source is a man between 18 and 35 years old with type 1 diabetes. Sequenced sample: naive CD4+ T cells from blood. CDR3 amino acids: CASSLGGGTDTQYF. CDR3 bases: TGTGCCAGCAGCTTGGGCGGGGGCACAGATACGCAGTATTTT.